This T cell receptor beta chain was captured by sequencing in a study of cytomegalovirus exposure and HLA in healthy donors. Study information: In a later analysis, it was reported that the 110 or so validation repertoires had been produced on the same platform as the roughly 700 repertoires belonging to the first cohort. Regarding the study as a whole: Most sequenced TCRs were rare (though some public TCRs occurred in many donors).

Points on this clone: Its specificity is unknown.

Measured with immunoSEQ multiplex PCR; TCRdb has only the in-frame clones, and not every one. Here the sample spans some 43,000 clones, about 93% being singletons. The CDR3 is 13 residues long. V lost 9 bases and J 7 bases, leaving 16 bases between the germline ends. Germline CDR1 is MDHEN and CDR2 is SYDVKM. Sequencing was carried out using PBMCs. The chain carries TRBV28 and TRBJ1-5; D possibly corresponds to TRBD1 (5 bases). This clonotype originated in a man younger than 30 in good health and CMV-seronegative. The CDR3 sequence: CASRGPWEQPQHF. DNA for the CDR3: TGTGCCAGTAGGGGCCCCTGGGAACAGCCCCAGCATTTT.